The next 14 T cell receptor beta chains were all read from a single sample in a study of T cells in Graves' hyperthyroidism and ophthalmopathy. The CDR3 regions of TCR beta were amplified from RNA transcripts. The HTBI primer set drove a first-round RT-PCR of the TCR CDR3. TCRdb analysed the multiplex PCR reads with MiXCR anew, one entry per CDR3 protein. The repertoire has roughly 380,000 distinct CDR3 sequences, around 14% of them found once; the top ten carry approximately 11%. Sequencing used blood. These receptors were collected from a woman between 55 and 75 years old with Graves' hyperthyroidism.

As DNA, the CDR3 is TGTGCCAGCAGCGAAGGCACCCTGGGTACCGGGGAGCTGTTTTTT. It specifies CASSEGTLGTGELFF. The chain employs TRBV9 and TRBJ2-2, with D hard to call. Germline CDR1 SGDLS, CDR2 YYNGEE. Trimming pared 3 bases from V and 5 bases from J, leaving 14 bases between. This CDR3 comprises 15 residues.

This clonotype was counted at least ten times. The chain recombines TRBV2 with TRBJ2-3; perhaps TRBD1 as D (5 bases). The CDR3 consists of 14 residues. CDR1 and CDR2 from the germline V gene are SNHLY and FYNNEI. V was cut by 8 bases and J by 3 bases, with 15 bases left in between. The CDR3: CASLRQGWTDTQYF. CDR3 nucleotide sequence: TGTGCCAGCCTACGGCAGGGTTGGACAGATACGCAGTATTTT. The complete variable domain, with remaining parts taken from reference TRBV2 and TRBJ2-3, reads EPEVTQTPSHQVTQMGQEVILRCVPISNHLYFYWYRQILGQKVEFLVSFYNNEISEKSEIFDDQFSVERPDGSNFTLKIRSTKLEDSAMYFCASLRQGWTDTQYFGPGTRLTVL.

The chain recombines TRBV28 with TRBJ2-1; 7 bases line up with TRBD2. CDR3 size: 16 residues. Germline CDR1 reads MDHEN; CDR2 reads SYDVKM. V lost 3 bases to trimming and J lost 0 bases; unmatched junction nucleotides: 5. CDR3 protein: CASSFSSGASYNEQFF. The CDR3 DNA sequence: TGTGCCAGCAGTTTCTCTAGCGGAGCCTCCTACAATGAGCAGTTCTTC.

A few counts support this clonotype. J is TRBJ2-7 and V is TRBV3-1, with 10 bases matching TRBD2. Germline V gives CDR1 LGHDT, CDR2 YNNKEL (reference sequence). The V segment lost 6 bases and the J segment 5 bases; nucleotides outside the gene matches: 10. CDR3 length equals 15 residues. CDR3 sequence: CASSRLAGVLDEQYF. CDR3 in DNA: TGTGCCAGCAGTCGGCTAGCGGGAGTTCTGGACGAGCAGTACTTC.

The chain recombines TRBV5-1 with TRBJ1-4, with 8 bases that match TRBD1. After removal of 2 bases from V and 7 bases from J, the junction contained 7 bases not matched to a gene. Germline-derived CDR1 and CDR2 are SGHRS and YFSETQ. The CDR3 length is 15 residues. The CDR3 sequence: CASSFGQGIGEKLFF. The CDR3 DNA follows: TGCGCCAGCAGCTTTGGACAGGGTATAGGTGAAAAACTGTTTTTT.

This clonotype has only a few counts. The chain uses TRBV5-1 and TRBJ2-5, with 8 nucleotides matching TRBD2. The ends lost 4 bases at V and 1 base at J; junction bases unmatched: 9. The CDR3 extends over 16 amino acids. Germline V gives CDR1 SGHRS, CDR2 YFSETQ. The CDR3 sequence: CASSPREGSLQETQYF. Here the CDR3 DNA reads TGCGCCAGCAGCCCACGGGAGGGAAGTCTCCAAGAGACCCAGTACTTC.

In its sample, this clonotype was seen many times. The rearrangement links TRBV7-3 to TRBJ2-1; tentatively, D is TRBD1 or TRBD2 (5 bases each). The CDR3 loop spans 16 amino acids. CDR1 and CDR2 from the germline V gene are SGHTA and FQGTGA. Trimming took 0 bases from V and 0 from J, leaving 9 bases between them. CDR3 sequence: CASSLTAGSSYNEQFF. The CDR3 nucleotides are TGTGCCAGCAGCTTAACGGCAGGGAGCTCCTACAATGAGCAGTTCTTC.

This clonotype was recorded many times. V gene TRBV28 combines with J gene TRBJ1-6, with no clear D. Germline loops: CDR1 MDHEN, CDR2 SYDVKM. V was trimmed by 5 bases and J by 8 bases, leaving 7 bases between them. There are 12 residues in the CDR3. CDR3 in amino acids: CASSATYSPLHF. As DNA, the CDR3 is TGTGCCAGCAGTGCGACGTATTCACCCCTCCACTTT.

The DNA of the CDR3 is TGTGCCAGCAGTATGAGGGGGAGGGCCCTCTACAATGAGCAGTTCTTC. Translating gives CASSMRGRALYNEQFF. The chain is built from TRBV6-1 and TRBJ2-1; possible D gene TRBD2, 7 bases. V was clipped by 5 bases and J by 3 bases, with 17 bases between them. The CDR3 consists of 16 residues. Germline loops: CDR1 MNHNS, CDR2 SASEGT.

This clonotype was recorded many times. This rearrangement joins TRBV2 to TRBJ1-5; D ambiguous. This CDR3 region has 13 residues. Trimming shortened V by 0 bases and J by 7 bases, and 7 bases separated the two germline ends. Germline CDR1 reads SNHLY; CDR2 reads FYNNEI. The chain's CDR3 is CASSEAGNQPQHF. The CDR3 DNA sequence: TGTGCCAGCAGTGAAGCCGGGAACCAGCCCCAGCATTTT.

In its sample, this clonotype was seen many times. The CDR3 spells CASSPVASGFYGYTF. The CDR3 DNA follows: TGTGCCAGCAGTCCAGTAGCCAGTGGGTTCTATGGCTACACCTTC. This chain joins TRBV6-1 and TRBJ1-2; D gene uncertain. The V and J ends lost 5 bases and 4 bases respectively, with 17 bases between them. The CDR3 spans 15 residues. CDR1 is MNHNS, CDR2 SASEGT, per germline.

V and J are TRBV4-2 and TRBJ2-5; weak D call: TRBD2 (5 bases). The V and J ends lost 0 bases and 0 bases respectively, with 14 bases between them. This CDR3 region has 17 residues. Germline loops: CDR1 LGHNA, CDR2 YNFKEQ. CDR3 in amino acids: CASSQEAPSSYQETQYF. The CDR3 region has the DNA TGTGCCAGCAGCCAAGAGGCCCCTAGCTCCTACCAAGAGACCCAGTACTTC.

This clonotype was detected ten times or more. The genes are TRBV5-1 and TRBJ1-1; 8 bases match TRBD1. This CDR3 is 15 amino acids long. The germline gives CDR1 SGHRS, CDR2 YFSETQ. V shed 3 bases, J shed 1 base, and the junction held 5 bases outside the gene matches. The CDR3 loop is CASSSTGQGNTEAFF. The CDR3 DNA reads TGCGCCAGCAGCTCGACCGGACAGGGGAACACTGAAGCTTTCTTT.

This clonotype was counted at least ten times. The chain links TRBV12-3 or TRBV12-4 to TRBJ1-1; D is unclear. The germline V and J ends were trimmed by 2 bases and 1 base, with 8 bases remaining between them. The CDR3 loop spans 14 amino acids. DNA for the CDR3: TGTGCCAGCAGTTTACAGGCAGGGAACACTGAAGCTTTCTTT. Its protein is CASSLQAGNTEAFF.